This TCR beta chain was identified in a study of STAT5B mutations in CD4+ large granular lymphocyte leukemia. Overall study results and limits: Top patient clones used TRBV06 genes more often: 8/27 versus 2/35 in controls. Without putative leukemic clones, patient CD4-sorted repertoires remained more clonal than healthy CD4+ repertoires.

TCRdb keeps only in-frame clones here, not all; method: immunoSEQ multiplex PCR. Seen here are tens of thousands of clones, 70% to 85% observed once, and the top ten hold roughly 3.9%. Unmatched junction bases numbered 4, after V lost 4 bases and J lost 2 bases. This CDR3 comprises 14 residues. CDR1 is LNHDA and CDR2 is SQIVND in the germline V gene (reference sequence). For this clone: Its antigen is still unknown.

Input material: CD4+ T cells from blood buffy coats. This receptor was taken from a human donor in good health. V is TRBV19 and J is TRBJ2-7, with 8 bases that match TRBD1. Here the CDR3 reads CASSNPGQAYEQYF. The CDR3 nucleotides are TGTGCCAGTAGTAACCCGGGACAGGCCTACGAGCAGTACTTC.